The entry below gives a single T cell receptor beta chain sequence along with its context. This clonotype showed up many times. Its antigen is not yet known. No much larger clonotype is one base removed from it; base qualities were not supplied. The treatment or condition label for this specimen denotes: live attenuated yellow fever vaccine strain. At every blood-draw timepoint, two biological replicates of bulk PBMCs were collected. A standard Ficoll-Paque protocol was used to isolate PBMCs from peripheral blood. RNA was extracted with TriZol from bulk PBMCs, CD4 and CD8 fractions, and dextramer-positive and dextramer-negative fractions. The CDR3 has 14 amino acids, counting the end cysteine and phenylalanine. The sequence is cut down to CDR3 DNA, 42 bases in frame from base 1. From a lookup of the germline V gene (reference sequence), CDR1 and CDR2 are SSHAT and FNYEAQ. V and J lose 3 bases and 9 bases, and a span of 15 bases separates them.

The data were taken from a study of T cells after yellow fever vaccination (dated by TCRdb to about 2019). The study in broad terms: The SMART-Seq v4 Ultra Low Input RNA kit was used to prepare libraries from fractions with low cell numbers. To track T-cell clones before and after primary and booster YFV17D yellow fever vaccination, bulk TCR alpha and beta repertoires were sequenced longitudinally. Two healthy male donors, one aged 18 to 30 and one aged 30 to 40 years, made up the cohort. Blood samples were taken at several timepoints before and after primary and secondary immunization, and bulk PBMC replicates and cell subsets were isolated.

What the authors observed across the whole study: A small share of clonotypes was detected in both CD4 and CD8 compartments, with the overlap likely arising from convergent recombination. Because the study included only a couple of donors, the extent to which the findings can be generalized is limited. The secondary T-cell response was found to be weaker but faster than the primary response, with a peak reached on day 5 rather than on day 15. Computational filtering was needed because FACS-sorted repertoires could contain abundant contaminating clonotypes from the bulk population. Most clones expanded after primary vaccination were re-detected after the booster (around 96% of CD4 and around nine tenths of CD8), suggesting broad memory maintenance.

These reads were obtained on an Illumina NovaSeq 6000. TCR cDNA was made using 5'RACE template switching, a step that added a universal primer site and unique molecular identifiers. Priming for cDNA synthesis came from both the TCR alpha and TCR beta constant segments. Library amplification involved two PCR steps, and the second step added sample barcodes and sequencing adapters. Sequencing of libraries was done on Illumina HiSeq 2500 (2x100 bp) or NovaSeq (2x150 bp). In the source study's methods: MIGEC handled demultiplexing of reads and collapsing into UMI consensus sequences, while MiXCR performed V(D)J alignment. Clonotypes responding to the vaccine were identified with edgeR on replicate PBMC samples, with the criteria of FDR below 0.01 and a log2 fold change above 5 up to day 15. CD4 or CD8 identity was assigned to each bulk clonotype according to whether the clonotype was present at higher abundance in the sequenced CD4 repertoire or the sequenced CD8 repertoire. In TCRdb, the public reads were trimmed at Q25 with fastp and aligned with MiXCR, with productive beta chains retained. Every CDR3 protein is listed once, alongside the most common genes and DNA of its rows. The V and J calls reflect TCRdb's pipeline rather than the authors' work. The sample data list a few hundred thousand distinct CDR3 sequences, and more than 3% of these were observed just once. About 20% of the sample is taken by the ten largest.

This specimen was PBMCs, taken on the day of the yellow fever booster vaccination. Recombination joined TRBV7-7 with TRBJ2-1; the D gene is possibly TRBD1 or TRBD2, each agreeing over 5 bases. This clonotype was obtained from a man younger than 35 who received the YFV17D yellow fever vaccine. The CDR3 has the sequence CASSFGTPGSEQFF. The sequenced DNA is TGTGCCAGCAGCTTCGGGACCCCCGGCAGTGAGCAGTTCTTC.